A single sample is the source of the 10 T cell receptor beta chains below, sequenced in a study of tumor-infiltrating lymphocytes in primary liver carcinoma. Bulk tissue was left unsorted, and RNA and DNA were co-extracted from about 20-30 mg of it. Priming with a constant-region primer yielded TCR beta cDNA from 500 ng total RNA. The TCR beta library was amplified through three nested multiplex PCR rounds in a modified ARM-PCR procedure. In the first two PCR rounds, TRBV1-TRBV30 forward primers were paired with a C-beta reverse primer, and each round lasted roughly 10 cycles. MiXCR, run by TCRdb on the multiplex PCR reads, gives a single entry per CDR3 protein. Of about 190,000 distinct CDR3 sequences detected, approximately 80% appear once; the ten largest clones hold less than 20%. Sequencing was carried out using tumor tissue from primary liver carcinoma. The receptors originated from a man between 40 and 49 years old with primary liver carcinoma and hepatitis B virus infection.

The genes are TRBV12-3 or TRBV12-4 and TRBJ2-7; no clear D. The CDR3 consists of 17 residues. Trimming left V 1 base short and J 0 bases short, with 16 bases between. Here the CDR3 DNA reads TGTGCCAGCAGTTTAGTGGCCTTCGGCAGGAACTCCTACGAGCAGTACTTC. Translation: CASSLVAFGRNSYEQYF.

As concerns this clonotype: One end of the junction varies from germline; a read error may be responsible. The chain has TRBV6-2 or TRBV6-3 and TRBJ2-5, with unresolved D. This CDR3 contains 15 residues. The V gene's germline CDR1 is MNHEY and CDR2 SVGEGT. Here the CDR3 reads CASRRPETKQETQYF. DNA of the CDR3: TGTGCCAGCAGACGGCCCGAGACCAAACAAGAGACACAGTACTTC.

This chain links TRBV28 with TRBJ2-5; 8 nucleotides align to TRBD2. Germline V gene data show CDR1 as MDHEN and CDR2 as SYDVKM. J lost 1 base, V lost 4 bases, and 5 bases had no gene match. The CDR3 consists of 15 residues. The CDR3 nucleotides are TGTGCCAGCAGTTGGAGCGGGAGTTTCCAAGAGACCCAGTACTTC. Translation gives CASSWSGSFQETQYF.

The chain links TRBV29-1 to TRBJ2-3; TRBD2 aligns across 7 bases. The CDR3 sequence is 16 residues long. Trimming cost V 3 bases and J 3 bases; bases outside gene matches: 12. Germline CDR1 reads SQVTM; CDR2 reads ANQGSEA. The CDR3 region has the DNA TGCAGCGTTGATGGTTGGGAGGGCCTCCAAACAGATACGCAGTATTTT. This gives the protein CSVDGWEGLQTDTQYF.

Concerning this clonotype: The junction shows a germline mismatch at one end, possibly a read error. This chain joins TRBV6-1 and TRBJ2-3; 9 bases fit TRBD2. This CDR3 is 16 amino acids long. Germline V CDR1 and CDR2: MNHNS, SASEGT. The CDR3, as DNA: TGTGTCAGCAAGAGGACTAGCGCTTATAACACAGATACGCAGTATTTT. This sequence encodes CVSKRTSAYNTDTQYF.

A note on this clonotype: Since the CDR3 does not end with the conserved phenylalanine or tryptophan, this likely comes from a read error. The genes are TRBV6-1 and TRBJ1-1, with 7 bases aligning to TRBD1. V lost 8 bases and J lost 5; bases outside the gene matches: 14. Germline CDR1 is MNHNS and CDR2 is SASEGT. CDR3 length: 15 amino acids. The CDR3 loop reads CASSFGQDGGTEAFI. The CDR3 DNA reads TGTGCCAGCTCCTTTGGACAGGACGGGGGTACTGAAGCTTTCATT.

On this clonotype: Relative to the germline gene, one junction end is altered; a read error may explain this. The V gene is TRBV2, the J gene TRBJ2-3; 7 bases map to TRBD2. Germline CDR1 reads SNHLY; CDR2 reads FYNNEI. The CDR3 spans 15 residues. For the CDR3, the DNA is TGCGCCAGCAGGCTCAATAACGGGGGGACAGATACGCAGTATTTT. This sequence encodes CASRLNNGGTDTQYF.

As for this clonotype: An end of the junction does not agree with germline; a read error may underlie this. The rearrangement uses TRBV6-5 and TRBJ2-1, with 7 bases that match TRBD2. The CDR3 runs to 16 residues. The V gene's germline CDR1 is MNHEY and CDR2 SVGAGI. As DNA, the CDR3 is TGTGCCAGCAGTTACTCTGGTGCGGGAGTGCGGAATGAGCACTTCTTC. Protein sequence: CASSYSGAGVRNEHFF.

The CDR3 loop reads CASSRTDYYQETQYF. The CDR3 region has the DNA TGTGCCAGCAGCAGGACGGACTATTACCAAGAGACCCAGTACTTC. The genes are TRBV4-2 and TRBJ2-5; D might be TRBD2 (6 bases). V lost 5 bases to trimming and J lost 0 bases, with 13 bases between them. Germline loops: CDR1 LGHNA, CDR2 YNFKEQ. The CDR3 runs to 15 residues.

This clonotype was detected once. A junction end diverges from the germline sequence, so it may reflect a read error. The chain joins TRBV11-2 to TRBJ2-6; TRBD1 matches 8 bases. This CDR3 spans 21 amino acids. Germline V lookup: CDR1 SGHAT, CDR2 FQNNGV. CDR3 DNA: TGTGCCAGCAGCATGGGGGGAGACAGGGGCATTTCCCTCTCTGGGGCCAATGTTCTGTCTTTC. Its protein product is CASSMGGDRGISLSGANVLSF.